This paragraph reports one TCR beta chain. Antigen specificity is unknown. This specimen comes from a study of shared clonotypes between healthy human individuals. Across the whole study: Two women and a few men aged 18 to 49 served as donors. Study-level findings and limits: Sharing across a few donors was seen in around 5% of naive CD4 clonotypes.

The CDR3 runs 15 residues. With 7 bases removed from V and 6 bases from J, the gap between germline ends came to 21 bases. Germline values: CDR1 LNHDA, CDR2 SQIVND (reference sequence). The method was immunoSEQ multiplex PCR; TCRdb's version includes in-frame clones alone and lacks a portion of them. The sample has about 700,000 clones; just over 90% are singletons. As defined, naive CD8 cells were CD45RO-negative and positively selected for CCR7, with terminally differentiated effector memory CD45RA+ cells excluded. The clonotype was recovered from a man younger than 40 in good health. The chain uses TRBV19 and TRBJ1-2; D gene ambiguous. Source material: naive CD8+ T cells sorted from blood. The CDR3 loop reads CASTPDSSQIDGYTF. CDR3 DNA: TGTGCCAGTACCCCGGACTCCTCACAGATTGATGGCTACACCTTC.